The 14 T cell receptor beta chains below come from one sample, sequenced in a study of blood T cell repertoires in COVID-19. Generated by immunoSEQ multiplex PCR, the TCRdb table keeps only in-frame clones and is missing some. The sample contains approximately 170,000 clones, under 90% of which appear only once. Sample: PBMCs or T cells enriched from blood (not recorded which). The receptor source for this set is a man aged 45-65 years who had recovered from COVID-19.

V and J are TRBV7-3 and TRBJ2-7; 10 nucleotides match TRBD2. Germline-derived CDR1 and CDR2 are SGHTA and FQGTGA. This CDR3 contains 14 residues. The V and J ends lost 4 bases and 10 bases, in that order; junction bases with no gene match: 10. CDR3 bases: TGTGCCAGCAGCTCAGGACTAGCGGCCGACGCACAGTACTTC. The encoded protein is CASSSGLAADAQYF.

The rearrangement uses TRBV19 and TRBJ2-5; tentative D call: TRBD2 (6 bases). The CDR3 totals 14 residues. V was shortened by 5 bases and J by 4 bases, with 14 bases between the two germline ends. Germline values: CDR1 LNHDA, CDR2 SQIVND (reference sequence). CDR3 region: CASSLRDGGETQYF. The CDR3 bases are TGTGCCAGTAGTCTCCGGGACGGGGGAGAGACCCAGTACTTC.

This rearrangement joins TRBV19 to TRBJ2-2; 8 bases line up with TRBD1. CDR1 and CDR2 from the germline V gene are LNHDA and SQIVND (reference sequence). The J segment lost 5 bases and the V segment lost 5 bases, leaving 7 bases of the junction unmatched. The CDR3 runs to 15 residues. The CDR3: CASSPRTGTTGELFF. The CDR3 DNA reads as TGTGCCAGTAGTCCTCGGACAGGGACAACCGGGGAGCTGTTTTTT.

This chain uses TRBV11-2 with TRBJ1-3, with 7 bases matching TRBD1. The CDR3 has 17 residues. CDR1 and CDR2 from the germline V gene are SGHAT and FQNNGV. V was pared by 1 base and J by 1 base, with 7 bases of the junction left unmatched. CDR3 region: CASSLGATGTSGNTIYF. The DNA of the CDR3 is TGTGCCAGCAGCTTAGGAGCGACAGGGACTTCTGGAAACACCATATATTTT.

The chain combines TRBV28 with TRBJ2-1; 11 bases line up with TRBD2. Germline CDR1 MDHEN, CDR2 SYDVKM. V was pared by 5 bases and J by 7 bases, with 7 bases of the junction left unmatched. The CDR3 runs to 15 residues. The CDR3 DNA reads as TGTGCCAGCAGTCCACGACTAGCGGGAAAGAATGAGCAGTTCTTC. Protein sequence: CASSPRLAGKNEQFF. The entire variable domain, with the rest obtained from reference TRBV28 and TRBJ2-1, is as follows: DVKVTQSSRYLVKRTGEKVFLECVQDMDHENMFWYRQDPGLGLRLIYFSYDVKMKEKGDIPEGYSVSREKKERFSLILESASTNQTSMYLCASSPRLAGKNEQFFGPGTRLTVL.

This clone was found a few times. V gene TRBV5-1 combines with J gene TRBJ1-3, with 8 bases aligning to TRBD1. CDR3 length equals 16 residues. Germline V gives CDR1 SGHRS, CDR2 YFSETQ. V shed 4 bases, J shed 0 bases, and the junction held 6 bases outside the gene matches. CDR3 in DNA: TGCGCCAGCAGCGGCGGGGACAGGAGCTCTGGAAACACCATATATTTT. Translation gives CASSGGDRSSGNTIYF.

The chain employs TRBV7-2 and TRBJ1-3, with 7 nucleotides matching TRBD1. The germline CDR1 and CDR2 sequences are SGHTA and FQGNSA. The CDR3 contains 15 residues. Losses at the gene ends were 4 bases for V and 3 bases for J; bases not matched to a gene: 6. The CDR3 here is CASSSRQGGGNTIYF. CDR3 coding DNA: TGTGCCAGCAGCTCTCGACAGGGTGGTGGAAACACCATATATTTT.

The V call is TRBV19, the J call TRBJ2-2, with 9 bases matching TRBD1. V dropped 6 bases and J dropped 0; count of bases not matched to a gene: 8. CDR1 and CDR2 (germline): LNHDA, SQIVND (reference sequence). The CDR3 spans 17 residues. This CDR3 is CASRPGTGSSNTGELFF. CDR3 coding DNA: TGTGCCAGTAGGCCCGGGACAGGGTCGTCGAACACCGGGGAGCTGTTTTTT.

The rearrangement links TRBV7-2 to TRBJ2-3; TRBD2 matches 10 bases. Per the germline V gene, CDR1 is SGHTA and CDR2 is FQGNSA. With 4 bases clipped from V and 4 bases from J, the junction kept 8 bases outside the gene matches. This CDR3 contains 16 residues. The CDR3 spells CASSSRRAGGPDTQYF. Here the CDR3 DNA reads TGTGCCAGCAGCTCCCGACGAGCGGGGGGGCCAGATACGCAGTATTTT.

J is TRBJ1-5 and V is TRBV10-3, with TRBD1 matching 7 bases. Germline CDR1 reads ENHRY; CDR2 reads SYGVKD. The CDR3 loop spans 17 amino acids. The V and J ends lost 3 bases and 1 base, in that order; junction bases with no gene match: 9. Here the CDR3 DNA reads TGTGCCATCAGTGAACGTCAGGGGGGAAGGAGCAATCAGCCCCAGCATTTT. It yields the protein CAISERQGGRSNQPQHF.

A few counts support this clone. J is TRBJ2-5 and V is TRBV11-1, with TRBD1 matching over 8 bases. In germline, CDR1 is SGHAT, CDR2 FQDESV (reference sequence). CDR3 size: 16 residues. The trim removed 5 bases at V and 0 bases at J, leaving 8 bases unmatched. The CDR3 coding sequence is TGTGCCAGCAGCGCCCGGACAGGGCGTTACCAAGAGACCCAGTACTTC. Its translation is CASSARTGRYQETQYF.

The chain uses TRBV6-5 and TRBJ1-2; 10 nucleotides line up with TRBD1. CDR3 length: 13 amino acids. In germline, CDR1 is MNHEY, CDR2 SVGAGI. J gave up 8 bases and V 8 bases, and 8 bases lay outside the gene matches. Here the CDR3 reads CASGDRGALGYTF. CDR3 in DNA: TGTGCCAGCGGGGACAGGGGAGCATTGGGCTACACCTTC.

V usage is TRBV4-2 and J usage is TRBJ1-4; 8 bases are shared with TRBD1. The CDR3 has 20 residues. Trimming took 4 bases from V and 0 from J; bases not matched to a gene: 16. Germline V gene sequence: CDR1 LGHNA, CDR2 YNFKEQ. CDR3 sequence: CASSLWTGYRASATNEKLFF. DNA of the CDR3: TGTGCCAGCAGCCTTTGGACAGGGTATAGGGCAAGTGCAACTAATGAAAAACTGTTTTTT.

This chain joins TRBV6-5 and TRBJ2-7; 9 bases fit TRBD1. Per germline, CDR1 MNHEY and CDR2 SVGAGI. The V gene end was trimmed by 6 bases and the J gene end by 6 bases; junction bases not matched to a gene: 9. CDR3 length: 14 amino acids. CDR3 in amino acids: CASSLRTGVSEQYF. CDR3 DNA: TGTGCCAGCAGCCTCCGGACAGGGGTCAGCGAGCAGTACTTC.